The next 3 T cell receptor beta chains were all read from a single sample in a study of regulatory T cells in long-lasting Graves disease. The TCR beta library used iRepertoire HTBI primers with Arm-PCR amplification of CDR3. TCRdb analysed the multiplex PCR reads with MiXCR anew, one entry per CDR3 protein. The table has about 450,000 distinct CDR3 sequences, about a sixth seen once. Time point of the sample: newly diagnosed GD, antithyroid drugs for less than 3 months. The TCR library was made from RNA that had been extracted from PBMCs in TRIzol. The same sample was also used in a study of T cells in Graves' hyperthyroidism and ophthalmopathy.

The sequencing here drew on peripheral blood mononuclear cells (PBMCs), taken at new diagnosis, from a patient treated with antithyroid drugs. The source is a woman younger than 45 with Graves disease.

This clonotype appeared many times. The rearrangement links TRBV2 to TRBJ2-5, with a weak D call TRBD2 (6 bases). Germline V gene lookup returns CDR1 SNHLY and CDR2 FYNNEI. This CDR3 has 16 amino acids. V lost 3 bases and J 2 bases, leaving 16 bases between the germline ends. The CDR3, as DNA: TGTGCCAGCAGTGATCCCCGGGGAGGAGGACAAGAGACCCAGTACTTC. Protein: CASSDPRGGGQETQYF.

Turning to this clonotype: The junction departs from germline at one end; a sequencing error may be responsible. This chain uses TRBV19 with TRBJ2-2; the D gene is possibly TRBD1 (6 bases). This CDR3 comprises 14 residues. The germline gives CDR1 LNHDA, CDR2 SQIVND (reference sequence). The chain's CDR3 is CANSLTGNTGELFF. As DNA, the CDR3 is TGTGCCAATAGTCTGACAGGAAACACCGGGGAGCTGTTTTTT.

The chain employs TRBV30 and TRBJ1-1; 8 nucleotides align to TRBD1. CDR3 length: 15 amino acids. CDR1 is GTSNPN and CDR2 is SVGIG in the germline V gene (reference sequence). Germline trimming cut 2 bases from V and 1 base from J; bases unmatched to any gene: 6. CDR3 in amino acids: CAWSPTGGWNTEAFF. CDR3 in DNA: TGTGCCTGGAGTCCAACAGGGGGGTGGAACACTGAAGCTTTCTTT.